The TCR beta chain under discussion was sequenced for a study of T cell changes during pregnancy in multiple sclerosis. V lost 2 bases to trimming and J lost 4 bases, with 14 bases between them. Germline loops: CDR1 LGHNA, CDR2 YSLEER. This CDR3 has 15 residues. Data came from immunoSEQ multiplex PCR; TCRdb stores just in-frame clones and leaves some out. The sample gives tens of thousands of clones, 90% of which show up once; approximately 1.5% is in the top ten. The sequencing used peripheral blood, collected in the third trimester of pregnancy. The TCR comes from a female donor with multiple sclerosis, enrolled in a pregnancy study. The rearrangement uses TRBV4-3 and TRBJ1-2, with TRBD1 as a possible D gene (5 bases). In DNA form, the CDR3 reads TGCGCCAGCAGCCAAACGTGGGGGGGAGGCTATGGCTACACCTTC. Translating it yields CASSQTWGGGYGYTF.